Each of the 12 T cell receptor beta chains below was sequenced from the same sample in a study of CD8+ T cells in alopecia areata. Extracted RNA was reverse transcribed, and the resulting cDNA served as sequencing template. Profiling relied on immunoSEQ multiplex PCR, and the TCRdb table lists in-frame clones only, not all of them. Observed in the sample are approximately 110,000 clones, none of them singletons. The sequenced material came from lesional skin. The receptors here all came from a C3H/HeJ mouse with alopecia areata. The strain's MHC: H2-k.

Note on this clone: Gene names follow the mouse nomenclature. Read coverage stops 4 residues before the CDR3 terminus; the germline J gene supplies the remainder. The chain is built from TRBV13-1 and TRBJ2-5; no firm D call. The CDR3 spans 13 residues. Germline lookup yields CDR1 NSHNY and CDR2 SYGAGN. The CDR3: CASSEDSEDTQYF. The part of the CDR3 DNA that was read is TGTGCCAGCAGTGAAGACTCCGAAGAC.

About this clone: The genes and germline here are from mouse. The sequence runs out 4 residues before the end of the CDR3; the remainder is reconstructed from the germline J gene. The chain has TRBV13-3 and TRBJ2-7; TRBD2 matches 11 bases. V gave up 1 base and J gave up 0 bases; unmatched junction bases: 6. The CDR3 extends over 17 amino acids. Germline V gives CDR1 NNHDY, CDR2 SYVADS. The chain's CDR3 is CASSDRDWGRSSYEQYF. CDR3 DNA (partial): TGTGCCAGCAGTGATCGGGACTGGGGGAGGAGCTCCTAT.

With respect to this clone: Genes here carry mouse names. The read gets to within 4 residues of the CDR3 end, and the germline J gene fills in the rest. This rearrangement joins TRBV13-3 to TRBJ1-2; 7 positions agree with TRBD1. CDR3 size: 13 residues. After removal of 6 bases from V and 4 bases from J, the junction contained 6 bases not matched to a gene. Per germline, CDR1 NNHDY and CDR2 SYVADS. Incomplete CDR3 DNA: TGTGCCAGCATCCAGACAGGGTCCTCC. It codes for CASIQTGSS. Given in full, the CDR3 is CASIQTGSSDYTF.

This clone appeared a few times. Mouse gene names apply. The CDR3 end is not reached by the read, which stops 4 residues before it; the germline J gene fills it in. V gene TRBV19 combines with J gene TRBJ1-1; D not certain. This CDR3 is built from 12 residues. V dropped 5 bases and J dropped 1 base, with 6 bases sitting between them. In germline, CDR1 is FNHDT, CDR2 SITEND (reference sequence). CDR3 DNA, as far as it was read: TGTGCCAGCAGCTGGGTGAACACA. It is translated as CASSWVNT. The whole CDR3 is CASSWVNTEVFF.

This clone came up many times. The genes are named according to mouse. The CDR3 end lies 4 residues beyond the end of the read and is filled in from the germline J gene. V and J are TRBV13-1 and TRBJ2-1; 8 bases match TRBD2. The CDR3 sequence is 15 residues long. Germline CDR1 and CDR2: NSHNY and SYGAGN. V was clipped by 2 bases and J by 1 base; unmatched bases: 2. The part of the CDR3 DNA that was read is TGTGCCAGCAGTGACTGGGGGGCGAACTATGCT. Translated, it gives CASSDWGANYA. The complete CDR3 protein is CASSDWGANYAEQFF.

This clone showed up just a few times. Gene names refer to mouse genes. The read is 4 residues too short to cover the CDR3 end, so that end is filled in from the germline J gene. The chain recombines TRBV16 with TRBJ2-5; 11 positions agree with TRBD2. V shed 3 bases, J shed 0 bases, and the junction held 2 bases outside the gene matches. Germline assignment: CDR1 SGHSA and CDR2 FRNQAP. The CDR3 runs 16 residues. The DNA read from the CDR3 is TGTGCAAGCAGCTTTACTGGGGGGGCGAACCAAGAC. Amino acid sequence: CASSFTGGANQD. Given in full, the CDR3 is CASSFTGGANQDTQYF.

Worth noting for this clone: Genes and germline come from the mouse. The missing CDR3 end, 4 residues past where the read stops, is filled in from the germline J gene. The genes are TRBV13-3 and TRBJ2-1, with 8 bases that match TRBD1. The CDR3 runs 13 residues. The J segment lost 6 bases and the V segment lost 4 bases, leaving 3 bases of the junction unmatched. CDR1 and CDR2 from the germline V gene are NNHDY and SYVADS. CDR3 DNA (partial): TGTGCCAGCAGTTATCAGGGGGCTGCT. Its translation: CASSYQGAA. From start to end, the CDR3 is CASSYQGAAEQFF.

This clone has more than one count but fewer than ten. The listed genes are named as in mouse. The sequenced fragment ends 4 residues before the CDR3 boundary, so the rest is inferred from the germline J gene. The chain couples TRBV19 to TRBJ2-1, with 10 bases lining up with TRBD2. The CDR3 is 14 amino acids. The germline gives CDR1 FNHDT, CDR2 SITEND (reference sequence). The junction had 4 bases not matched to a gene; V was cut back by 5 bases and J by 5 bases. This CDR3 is CASSDWGVNAEQFF. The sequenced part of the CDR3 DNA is TGTGCCAGCAGCGACTGGGGGGTGAATGCT.

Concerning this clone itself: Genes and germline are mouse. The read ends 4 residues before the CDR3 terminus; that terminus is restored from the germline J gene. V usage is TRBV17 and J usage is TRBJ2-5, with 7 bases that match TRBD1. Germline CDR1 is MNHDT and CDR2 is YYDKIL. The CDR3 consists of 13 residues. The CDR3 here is CASSDREKDTQYF. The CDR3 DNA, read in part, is TGTGCTAGCAGTGACAGGGAGAAAGAC.

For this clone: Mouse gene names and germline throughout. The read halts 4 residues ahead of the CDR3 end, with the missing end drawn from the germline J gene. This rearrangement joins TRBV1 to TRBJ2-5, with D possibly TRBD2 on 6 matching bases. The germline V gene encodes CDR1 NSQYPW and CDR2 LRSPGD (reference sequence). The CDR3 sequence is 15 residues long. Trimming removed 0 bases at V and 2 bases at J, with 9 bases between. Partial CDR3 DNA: TGCACCTGCAGTGCAGAACTGGGAACCCAAGAC. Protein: CTCSAELGTQD. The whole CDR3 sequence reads CTCSAELGTQDTQYF.

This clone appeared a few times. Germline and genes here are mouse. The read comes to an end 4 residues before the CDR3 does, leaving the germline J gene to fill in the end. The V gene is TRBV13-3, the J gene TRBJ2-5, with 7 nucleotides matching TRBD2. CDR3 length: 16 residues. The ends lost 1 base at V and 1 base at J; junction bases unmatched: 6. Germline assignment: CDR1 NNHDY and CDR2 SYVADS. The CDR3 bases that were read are TGTGCCAGCAGTGATATGGGGGGTAAATACCAAGAC. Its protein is CASSDMGGKYQD. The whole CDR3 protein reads CASSDMGGKYQDTQYF.

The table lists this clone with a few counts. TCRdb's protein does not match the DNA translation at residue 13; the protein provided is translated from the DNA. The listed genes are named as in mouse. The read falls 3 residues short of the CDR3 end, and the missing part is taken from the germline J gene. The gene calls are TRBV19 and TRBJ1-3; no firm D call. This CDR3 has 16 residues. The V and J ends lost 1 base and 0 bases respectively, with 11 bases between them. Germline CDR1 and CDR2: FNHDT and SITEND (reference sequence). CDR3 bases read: TGTGCCAGCAGTATAAAAGTGGGGTATTCTGGAAATACG. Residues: CASSIKVGYSGNT. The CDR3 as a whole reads CASSIKVGYSGNTLYF.